This TCR beta chain emerged from a study of Graves' ophthalmopathy and Graves' hyperthyroidism. Stable hyperthyroidism was defined by absence of ophthalmopathy within 18 months of follow-up. An approximately 10 ml volume of fresh peripheral blood provided the PBMCs. Concerning this clonotype: Its specificity is not known.

The study amplified TCR beta CDR3 regions using RNA transcripts. First-round RT-PCR employed HTBI primers, with a second-round multiplex PCR after it. TCRdb recomputed calls from the multiplex PCR reads with MiXCR, one row per CDR3 protein. The top ten hold more than 5.5% of the sample, which has hundreds of thousands of distinct CDR3 sequences, 20% to 25% seen once. Findings and limits, study-wide: Blood shared most expanded thyroid clonotypes above 0.001 frequency.

Germline loops: CDR1 MNHEY, CDR2 SVGEGT. V gave up 5 bases and J gave up 1 base, with 17 bases separating them. This CDR3 region has 16 residues. Sequencing used peripheral blood. The chain links TRBV6-2 or TRBV6-3 to TRBJ1-1; D unresolved. This TCR was recovered from a woman aged 18-30 years with stable Graves' hyperthyroidism. Some clones in this sample may be carry-over from other donors' samples. The DNA of the CDR3 is TGTGCCAGCAGTCCCCAATACACAAGAAAGAACACTGAAGCTTTCTTT. Amino acids: CASSPQYTRKNTEAFF.